The 5 T cell receptor beta chains below were found in one sample sequenced in a study of blood T cell repertoires in COVID-19. TCRdb's table, derived via immunoSEQ multiplex PCR, lists solely in-frame clones and lacks some. The table lists 150,000 to 200,000 clones, about 81% of them singletons. Sequenced input: peripheral blood. Receptors were obtained from a woman aged 80 or older with acute or convalescent COVID-19.

The chain uses TRBV5-4 and TRBJ2-3; 11 bases line up with TRBD2. The ends lost 4 bases at V and 5 bases at J; junction bases unmatched: 6. The germline V gene encodes CDR1 SGHNT and CDR2 YYREEE (reference sequence). This CDR3 contains 15 residues. The chain's CDR3 is CASSIAGGAVDTQYF. CDR3 bases: TGTGCCAGCAGCATAGCGGGGGGGGCCGTAGATACGCAGTATTTT.

The rearrangement links TRBV4-1 to TRBJ2-1; 14 bases line up with TRBD2. Per germline, CDR1 MGHRA and CDR2 YSYEKL. The trim removed 2 bases at V and 6 bases at J, leaving 6 bases unmatched. This CDR3 is built from 17 residues. CDR3 residues: CASSQLTSGGAFNEQFF. DNA of the CDR3: TGCGCCAGCAGCCAATTGACTAGCGGGGGGGCATTCAATGAGCAGTTCTTC.

V gene TRBV6-6 combines with J gene TRBJ1-6, with D maybe TRBD1 (6 bases). CDR1 and CDR2 (germline): MNHNY, SVGAGI (reference sequence). The length of the CDR3 is 14 residues. The germline V and J ends were trimmed by 6 bases and 6 bases, with 12 bases remaining between them. In DNA, the CDR3 is TGTGCCAGCAGACAGGGAAACCGTAATTCACCCCTCCACTTT. Its translation: CASRQGNRNSPLHF.

This clone was observed a handful of times. The CDR3 sequence is CASSKEFTGVGNQPQHF. CDR3 sequence (DNA): TGTGCCAGCAGCAAAGAGTTCACAGGGGTGGGCAATCAGCCCCAGCATTTT. V usage is TRBV21-1 and J usage is TRBJ1-5; the table assigns TRBD1, which was not confirmed against the DNA. TRBV21-1 represents a pseudogene. CDR3 length: 17 residues.

The gene calls are TRBV28 and TRBJ2-2, with D possibly matching TRBD2 (6 bases). Germline V gene data show CDR1 as MDHEN and CDR2 as SYDVKM. Deletions cut 7 bases from V and 1 base from J, with 7 bases between. The CDR3 consists of 13 residues. DNA for the CDR3: TGTGCCAGCACGGGAGTGAACACCGGGGAGCTGTTTTTT. Translating gives CASTGVNTGELFF. The full variable domain, with the rest looked up from reference TRBV28 and TRBJ2-2, is DVKVTQSSRYLVKRTGEKVFLECVQDMDHENMFWYRQDPGLGLRLIYFSYDVKMKEKGDIPEGYSVSREKKERFSLILESASTNQTSMYLCASTGVNTGELFFGEGSRLTVL.